Sequencing of this TCR beta chain was carried out in a study of T cell responses to AZD1222 COVID-19 vaccine. Study-wide results and caveats: A mostly white British donor set with more females was recruited, and clonal diversity was possibly underestimated. Regions 160-218 and 743-854 dominated among vaccine-associated CD4 TCRs spanning spike.

This CDR3 is built from 14 residues. V gave up 0 bases and J gave up 1 base, with 6 bases separating them. Germline CDR1 reads LGHDT; CDR2 reads YNNKEL (reference sequence). On this clone: Its target is unknown.

Here immunoSEQ multiplex PCR was the method, and the copy in TCRdb shows in-frame clones only, minus some. The data hold 83,000 or so clones, with roughly 90% observed a single time. The sequence was collected from an adult who received the AZD1222 COVID-19 vaccine. This material consisted of peripheral blood, taken 28 days after the second AZD1222 dose. The V gene is TRBV3-1 (or the pseudogene TRBV3-2), the J gene TRBJ1-1; no firm D call. The CDR3 region is CASSQDYANTEAFF. DNA for the CDR3: TGTGCCAGCAGCCAAGATTACGCGAACACTGAAGCTTTCTTT.